This TCR beta chain was found in a study of blood T cell repertoires in COVID-19. The method was immunoSEQ multiplex PCR; TCRdb's version includes in-frame clones alone and lacks a portion of them. The repertoire consists of approximately 250,000 clones, with approximately 84% occurring once and the leading ten covering over 0.95%. The CDR3 is 20 amino acids. Looked up from germline, CDR1 is LNHDA and CDR2 is SQIVND (reference sequence). V shed 6 bases and J 1 base; nucleotides not matched to a gene: 16. The chain joins TRBV19 to TRBJ1-5; 12 nucleotides agree with TRBD1. The TCR was taken from a middle-aged man with acute or convalescent COVID-19. Specimen: peripheral blood. The CDR3 region is CASSPPVGDRGLKSNQPQHF. The CDR3 DNA follows: TGTGCCAGTAGCCCACCGGTAGGGGACAGGGGGCTAAAGAGCAATCAGCCCCAGCATTTT.